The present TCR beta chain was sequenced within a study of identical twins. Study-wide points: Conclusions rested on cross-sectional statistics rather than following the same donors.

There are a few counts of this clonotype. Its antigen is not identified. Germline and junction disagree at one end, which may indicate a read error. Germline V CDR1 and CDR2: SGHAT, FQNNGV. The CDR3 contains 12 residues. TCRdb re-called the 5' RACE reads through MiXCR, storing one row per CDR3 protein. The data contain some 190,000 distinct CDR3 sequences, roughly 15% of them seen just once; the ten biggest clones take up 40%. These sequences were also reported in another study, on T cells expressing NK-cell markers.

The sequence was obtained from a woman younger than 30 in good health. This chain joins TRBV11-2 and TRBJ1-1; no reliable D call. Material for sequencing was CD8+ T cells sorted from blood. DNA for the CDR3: TGTGCCAGCAGCTTACAACATTCTGAGGCTTTCTTT. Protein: CASSLQHSEAFF.